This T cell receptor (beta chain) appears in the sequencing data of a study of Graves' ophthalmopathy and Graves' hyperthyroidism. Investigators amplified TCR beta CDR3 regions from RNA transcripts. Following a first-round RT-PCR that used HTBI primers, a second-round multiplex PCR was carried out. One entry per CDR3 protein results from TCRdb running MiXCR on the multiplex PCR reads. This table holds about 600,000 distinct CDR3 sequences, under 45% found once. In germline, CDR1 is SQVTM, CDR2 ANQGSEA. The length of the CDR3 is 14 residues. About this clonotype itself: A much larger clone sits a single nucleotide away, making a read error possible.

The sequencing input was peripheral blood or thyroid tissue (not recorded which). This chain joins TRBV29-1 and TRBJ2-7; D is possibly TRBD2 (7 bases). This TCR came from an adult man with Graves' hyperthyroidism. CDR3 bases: TGCGGCGGGGGCCAGAGGGGGGGGAACTACGAGCAGTACTTC. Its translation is CGGGQRGGNYEQYF.